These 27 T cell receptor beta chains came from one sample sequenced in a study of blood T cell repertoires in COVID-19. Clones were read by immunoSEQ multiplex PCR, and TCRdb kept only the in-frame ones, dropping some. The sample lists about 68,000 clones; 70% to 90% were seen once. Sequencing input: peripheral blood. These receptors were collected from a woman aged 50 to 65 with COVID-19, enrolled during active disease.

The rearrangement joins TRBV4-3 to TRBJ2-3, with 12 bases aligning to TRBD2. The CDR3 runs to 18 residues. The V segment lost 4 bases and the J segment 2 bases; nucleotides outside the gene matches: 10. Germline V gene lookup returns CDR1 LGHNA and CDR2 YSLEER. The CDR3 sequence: CASSLTAGTSGYTDTQYF. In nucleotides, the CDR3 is TGCGCCAGCAGCCTCACAGCCGGGACTAGCGGGTACACAGATACGCAGTATTTT.

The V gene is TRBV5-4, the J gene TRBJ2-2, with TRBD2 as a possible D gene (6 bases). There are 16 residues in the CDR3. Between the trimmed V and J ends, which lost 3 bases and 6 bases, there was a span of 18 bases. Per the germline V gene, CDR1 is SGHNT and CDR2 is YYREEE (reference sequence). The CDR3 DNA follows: TGTGCCAGCAGCTCCTTAGCGGTCAACAACCCCGGGGAGCTGTTTTTT. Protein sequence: CASSSLAVNNPGELFF.

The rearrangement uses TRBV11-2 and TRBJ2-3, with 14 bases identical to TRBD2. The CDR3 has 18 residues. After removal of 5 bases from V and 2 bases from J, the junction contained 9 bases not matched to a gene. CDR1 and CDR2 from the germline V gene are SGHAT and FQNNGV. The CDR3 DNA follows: TGTGCCAGCAGCCAACCGGGACTAGCGGGAGAGGACACAGATACGCAGTATTTT. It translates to CASSQPGLAGEDTDTQYF. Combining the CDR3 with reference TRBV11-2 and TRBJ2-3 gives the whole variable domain EAGVAQSPRYKIIEKRQSVAFWCNPISGHATLYWYQQILGQGPKLLIQFQNNGVVDDSQLPKDRFSAERLKGVDSTLKIQPAKLEDSAVYLCASSQPGLAGEDTDTQYFGPGTRLTVL.

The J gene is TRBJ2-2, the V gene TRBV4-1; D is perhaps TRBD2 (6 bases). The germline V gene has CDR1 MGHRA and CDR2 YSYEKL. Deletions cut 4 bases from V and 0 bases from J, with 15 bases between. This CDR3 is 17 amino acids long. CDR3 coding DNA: TGCGCCAGCAGCCGAACGCATAGCGGAACGAACACCGGGGAGCTGTTTTTT. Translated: CASSRTHSGTNTGELFF.

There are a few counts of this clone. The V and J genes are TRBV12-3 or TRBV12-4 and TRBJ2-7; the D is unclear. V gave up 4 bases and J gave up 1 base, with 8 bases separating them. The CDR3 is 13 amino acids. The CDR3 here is CASSSPLSYEQYF. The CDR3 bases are TGTGCCAGCAGTTCCCCTCTATCCTACGAGCAGTACTTC.

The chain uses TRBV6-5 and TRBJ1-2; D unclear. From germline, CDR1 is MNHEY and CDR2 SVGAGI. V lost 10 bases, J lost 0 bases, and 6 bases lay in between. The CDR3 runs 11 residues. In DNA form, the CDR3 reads TGTGCCATCTCAGCTAACTATGGCTACACCTTC. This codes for CAISANYGYTF.

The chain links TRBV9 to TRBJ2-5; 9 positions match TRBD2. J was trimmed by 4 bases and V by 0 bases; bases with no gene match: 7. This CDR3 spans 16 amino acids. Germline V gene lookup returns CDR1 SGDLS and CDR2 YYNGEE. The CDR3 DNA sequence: TGTGCCAGCAGCGTAGCGGCGGGAGGGCCGCTAGAGACCCAGTACTTC. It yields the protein CASSVAAGGPLETQYF.

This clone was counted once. The CDR3 DNA reads as TGCGCCAGCAGCTCTCTAGCGGGAGGTATCCTTTACGAGCAGTACTTC. Its protein product is CASSSLAGGILYEQYF. The chain is built from TRBV5-1 and TRBJ2-7, with 11 bases identical to TRBD2. The germline V gene encodes CDR1 SGHRS and CDR2 YFSETQ. V was clipped by 3 bases and J by 4 bases; unmatched bases: 9. This CDR3 has 16 amino acids. The complete variable domain, with remaining parts taken from reference TRBV5-1 and TRBJ2-7, reads KAGVTQTPRYLIKTRGQQVTLSCSPISGHRSVSWYQQTPGQGLQFLFEYFSETQRNKGNFPGRFSGRQFSNSRSEMNVSTLELGDSALYLCASSSLAGGILYEQYFGPGTRLTVT.

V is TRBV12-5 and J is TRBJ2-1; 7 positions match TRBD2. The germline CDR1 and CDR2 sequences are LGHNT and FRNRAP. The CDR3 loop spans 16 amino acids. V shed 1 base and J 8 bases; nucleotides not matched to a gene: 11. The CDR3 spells CASGLAVGRAADEQFF. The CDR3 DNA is TGTGCTAGTGGTTTGGCCGTGGGGAGGGCGGCTGATGAGCAGTTCTTC. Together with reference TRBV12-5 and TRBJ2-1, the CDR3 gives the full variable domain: DARVTQTPRHKVTEMGQEVTMRCQPILGHNTVFWYRQTMMQGLELLAYFRNRAPLDDSGMPKDRFSAEMPDATLATLKIQPSEPRDSAVYFCASGLAVGRAADEQFFGPGTRLTVL.

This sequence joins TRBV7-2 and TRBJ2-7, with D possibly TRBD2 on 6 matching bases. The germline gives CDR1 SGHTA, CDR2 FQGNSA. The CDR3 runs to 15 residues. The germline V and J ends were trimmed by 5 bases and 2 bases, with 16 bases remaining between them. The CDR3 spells CASSPTRGLTYEQYF. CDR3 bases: TGTGCCAGCAGCCCCACGCGGGGATTAACCTACGAGCAGTACTTC.

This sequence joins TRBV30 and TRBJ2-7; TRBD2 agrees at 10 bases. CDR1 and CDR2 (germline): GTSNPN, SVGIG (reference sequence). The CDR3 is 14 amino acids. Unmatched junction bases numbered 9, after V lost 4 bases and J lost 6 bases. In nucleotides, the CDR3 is TGTGCCTGGACGGGGGCTAGCGGGAGTGCCGAGCAGTACTTC. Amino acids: CAWTGASGSAEQYF.

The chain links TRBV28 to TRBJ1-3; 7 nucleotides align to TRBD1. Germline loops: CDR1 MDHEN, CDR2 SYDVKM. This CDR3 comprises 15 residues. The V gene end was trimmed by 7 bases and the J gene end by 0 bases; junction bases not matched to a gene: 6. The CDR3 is CASTPTGSSGNTIYF. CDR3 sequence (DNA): TGTGCCAGCACCCCGACAGGGAGCTCTGGAAACACCATATATTTT.

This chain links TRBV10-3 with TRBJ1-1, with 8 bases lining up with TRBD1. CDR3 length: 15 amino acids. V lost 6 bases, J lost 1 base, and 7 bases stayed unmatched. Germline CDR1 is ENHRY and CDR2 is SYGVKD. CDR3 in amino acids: CAIRPKGTGNTEAFF. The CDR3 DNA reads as TGTGCCATCAGACCAAAGGGGACAGGGAACACTGAAGCTTTCTTT.

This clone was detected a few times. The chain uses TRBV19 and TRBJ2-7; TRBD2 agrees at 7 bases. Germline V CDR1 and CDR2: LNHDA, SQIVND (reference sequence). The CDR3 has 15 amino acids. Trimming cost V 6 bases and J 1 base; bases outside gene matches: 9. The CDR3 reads CASSPGREASYEQYF. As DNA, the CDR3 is TGTGCCAGTAGCCCTGGGAGGGAAGCATCCTACGAGCAGTACTTC.

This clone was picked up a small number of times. The CDR3: CASSLSGGGTYEQYF. DNA of the CDR3: TGTGCCAGCAGTTTATCGGGCGGGGGTACCTACGAGCAGTACTTC. The genes are TRBV27 and TRBJ2-7, with 7 bases matching TRBD2. The length of the CDR3 is 15 residues. The V and J ends lost 0 bases and 2 bases, in that order; junction bases with no gene match: 4. CDR1 and CDR2 from the germline V gene are MNHEY and SMNVEV (reference sequence).

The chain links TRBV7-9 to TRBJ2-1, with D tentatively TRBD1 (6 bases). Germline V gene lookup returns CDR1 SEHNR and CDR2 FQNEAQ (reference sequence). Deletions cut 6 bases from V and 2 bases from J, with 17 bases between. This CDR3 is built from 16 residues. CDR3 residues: CASRDRWDNPYNEQFF. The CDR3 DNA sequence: TGTGCCAGCAGAGACAGGTGGGACAATCCCTACAATGAGCAGTTCTTC.

CDR3 loop: CASSPGTGGGWAFF. The CDR3 DNA reads TGTGCCAGCAGCCCGGGGACAGGGGGCGGTTGGGCTTTCTTT. The genes are TRBV9 and TRBJ1-1, with 12 bases identical to TRBD1. CDR3 length: 14 residues. Trimming cost V 4 bases and J 11 bases; bases outside gene matches: 9. Germline V CDR1 and CDR2: SGDLS, YYNGEE.

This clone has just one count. DNA for the CDR3: TGTGCCACCAGTGATCAATCGGGGGGACATGAGAAGCAGTACTTC. Translated: CATSDQSGGHEKQYF. The V call is TRBV24-1, the J call TRBJ2-7; D may be TRBD2 (7 bases). The CDR3 contains 15 residues. CDR1 is KGHDR and CDR2 is SFDVKD in the germline V gene. V was cut by 3 bases and J by 8 bases, with 19 bases left in between.

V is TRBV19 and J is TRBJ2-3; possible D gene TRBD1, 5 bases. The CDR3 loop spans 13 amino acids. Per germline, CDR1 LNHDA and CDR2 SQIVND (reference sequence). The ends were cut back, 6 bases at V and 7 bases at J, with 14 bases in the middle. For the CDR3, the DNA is TGTGCCAGTAGAGCCCTTCTGGGGCATACGCAGTATTTT. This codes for CASRALLGHTQYF.

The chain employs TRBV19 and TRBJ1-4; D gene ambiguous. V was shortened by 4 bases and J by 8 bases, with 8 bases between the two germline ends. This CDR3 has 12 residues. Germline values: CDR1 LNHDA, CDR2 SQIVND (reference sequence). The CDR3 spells CASSTRKEKLFF. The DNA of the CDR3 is TGTGCCAGTAGTACCAGAAAGGAAAAACTGTTTTTT.

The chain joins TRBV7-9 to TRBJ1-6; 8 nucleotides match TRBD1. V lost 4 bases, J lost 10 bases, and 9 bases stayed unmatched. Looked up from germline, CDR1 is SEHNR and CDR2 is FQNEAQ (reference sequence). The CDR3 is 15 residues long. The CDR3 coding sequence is TGTGCCAGCAGCTCTGGACAGGGAGAAAGGTCACCCCTCCACTTT. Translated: CASSSGQGERSPLHF.

In nucleotides, the CDR3 is TGTGCCAGCAACCTAGCGGGAGGGTCCGGGGAGCTGTTTTTT. It codes for CASNLAGGSGELFF. The V call is TRBV6-6, the J call TRBJ2-2; 12 nucleotides match TRBD2. This CDR3 has 14 residues. Germline-derived CDR1 and CDR2 are MNHNY and SVGAGI (reference sequence). V lost 7 bases and J lost 6; bases outside the gene matches: 3.

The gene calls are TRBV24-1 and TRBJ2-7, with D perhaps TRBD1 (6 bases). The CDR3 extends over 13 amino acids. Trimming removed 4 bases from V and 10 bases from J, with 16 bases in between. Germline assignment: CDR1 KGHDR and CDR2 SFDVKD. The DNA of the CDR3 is TGTGCCACCAGTGACTCCGGACAGATTACACAGTACTTC. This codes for CATSDSGQITQYF.

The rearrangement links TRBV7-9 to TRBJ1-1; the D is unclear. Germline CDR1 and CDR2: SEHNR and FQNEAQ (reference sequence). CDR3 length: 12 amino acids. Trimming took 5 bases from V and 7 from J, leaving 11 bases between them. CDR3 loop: CASSPEGREAFF. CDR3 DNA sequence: TGTGCCAGCAGCCCGGAGGGCCGTGAAGCTTTCTTT.

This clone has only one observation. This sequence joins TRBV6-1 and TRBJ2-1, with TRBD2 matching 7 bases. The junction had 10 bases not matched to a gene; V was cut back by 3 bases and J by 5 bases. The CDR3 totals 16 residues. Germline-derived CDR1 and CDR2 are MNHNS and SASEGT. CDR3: CASSDSPLAPNNEQFF. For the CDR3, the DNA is TGTGCCAGCAGTGATTCTCCACTAGCGCCCAACAATGAGCAGTTCTTC.

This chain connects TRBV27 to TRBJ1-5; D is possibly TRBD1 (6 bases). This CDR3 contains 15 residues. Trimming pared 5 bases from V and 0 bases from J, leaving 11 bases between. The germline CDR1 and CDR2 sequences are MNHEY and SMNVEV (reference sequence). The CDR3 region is CASSLGQLSNQPQHF. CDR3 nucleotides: TGTGCCAGCAGTCTCGGACAGCTTAGCAATCAGCCCCAGCATTTT.

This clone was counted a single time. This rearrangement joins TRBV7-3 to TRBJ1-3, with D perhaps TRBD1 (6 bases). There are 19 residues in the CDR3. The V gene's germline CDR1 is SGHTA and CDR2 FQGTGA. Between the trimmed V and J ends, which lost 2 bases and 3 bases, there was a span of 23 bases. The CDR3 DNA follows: TGTGCCAGCAGCTTAGGGGCCGGGACACCTGGGACCGGTGGAAACACCATATATTTT. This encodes CASSLGAGTPGTGGNTIYF. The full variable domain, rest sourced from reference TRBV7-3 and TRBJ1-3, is GAGVSQTPSNKVTEKGKYVELRCDPISGHTALYWYRQSLGQGPEFLIYFQGTGAADDSGLPNDRFFAVRPEGSVSTLKIQRTERGDSAVYLCASSLGAGTPGTGGNTIYFGEGSWLTVV.